One TCR beta chain is described in this entry. Its antigen is not known. The naive gate required viable CD3+CD4+ or CD3+CD8+ cells with CCR7+CD45RA+CD45RO-CD95-CD27+CD28+ phenotype. The CDR3 is 13 amino acids. Germline V gene lookup returns CDR1 SNHLY and CDR2 FYNNEI. Trimming took 3 bases from V and 3 from J; bases not matched to a gene: 2. These data are taken from a study of T cells after posttransplantation cyclophosphamide. Notes on the study in general: Recipient CMV seropositivity and CMV reactivation strongly tracked TRB clonality. Later post-transplant blood repertoires were often dominated by donor CD8+ memory clones.

The method was immunoSEQ multiplex PCR; TCRdb's version includes in-frame clones alone and lacks a portion of them. The data show about 30,000 clones, with roughly 90% seen just once and 0.095% to 0.12% held by the top ten. The TCR originated in a man aged 25-45 years in good health and a related stem cell transplant donor. The rearrangement uses TRBV2 and TRBJ2-7, with 7 bases aligning to TRBD1. The specimen was naive CD4+ T cells sorted from blood. The CDR3: CASSETGLYEQYF. CDR3 nucleotide sequence: TGTGCCAGCAGTGAGACAGGGCTCTACGAGCAGTACTTC.